This T cell receptor beta chain was recovered during a study of Ad26.COV2.S vaccination and SARS-CoV-2 variants. Across the study: Once, or twice with 56 days between doses, Ad26.COV2.S was given intramuscularly.

Broader study findings: Measurement of non-spike TCR breadth gave similar results in vaccine and placebo recipients.

V lost 6 bases and J 0 bases, leaving 21 bases between the germline ends. Germline assignment: CDR1 KGHSH and CDR2 LQKENI. This CDR3 contains 18 residues. Sequencing was performed with immunoSEQ multiplex PCR; in TCRdb, only in-frame clones are kept and a portion is missing. The sample records approximately 500,000 clones, around 88% being singletons. The treatment: about 20 received Ad26.COV2.S at low or high dose, single or two shots; a few received placebo; per-sample allocation not given. After the first vaccine or placebo injection, samples were drawn on day 63. Of note for this clone: Its antigen is currently unknown.

Sequences were derived from peripheral blood, sampled in a trial of Ad26.COV2.S vaccine versus placebo. The chain is built from TRBV18 and TRBJ2-1; TRBD1 or TRBD2 may be the D gene (6 bases each). The sequence was obtained from a person between 18 and 60 years old who received the Ad26.COV2.S COVID-19 vaccine or a placebo. The CDR3 nucleotides read TGTGCCAGCTCCGGGGGCCGGGGGATGACTAGCTCCTACAATGAGCAGTTCTTC. Residues: CASSGGRGMTSSYNEQFF.